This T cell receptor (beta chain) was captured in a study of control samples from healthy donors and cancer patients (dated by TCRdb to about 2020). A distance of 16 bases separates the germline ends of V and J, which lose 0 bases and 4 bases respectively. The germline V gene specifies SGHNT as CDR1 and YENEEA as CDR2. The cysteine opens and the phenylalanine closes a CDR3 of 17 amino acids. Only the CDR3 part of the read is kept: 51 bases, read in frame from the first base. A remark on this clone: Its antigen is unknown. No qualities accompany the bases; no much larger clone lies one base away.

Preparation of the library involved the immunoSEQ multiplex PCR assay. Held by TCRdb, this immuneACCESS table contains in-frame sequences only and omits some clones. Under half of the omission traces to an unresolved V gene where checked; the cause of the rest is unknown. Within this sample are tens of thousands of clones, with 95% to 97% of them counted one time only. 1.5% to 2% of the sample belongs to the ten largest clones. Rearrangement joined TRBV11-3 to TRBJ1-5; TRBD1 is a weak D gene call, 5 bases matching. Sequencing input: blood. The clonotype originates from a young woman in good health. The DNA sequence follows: TGTGCCAGCAGCTTAGATCTACTAGCAGGGCAAAATCAGCCCCAGCATTTT. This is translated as CASSLDLLAGQNQPQHF.